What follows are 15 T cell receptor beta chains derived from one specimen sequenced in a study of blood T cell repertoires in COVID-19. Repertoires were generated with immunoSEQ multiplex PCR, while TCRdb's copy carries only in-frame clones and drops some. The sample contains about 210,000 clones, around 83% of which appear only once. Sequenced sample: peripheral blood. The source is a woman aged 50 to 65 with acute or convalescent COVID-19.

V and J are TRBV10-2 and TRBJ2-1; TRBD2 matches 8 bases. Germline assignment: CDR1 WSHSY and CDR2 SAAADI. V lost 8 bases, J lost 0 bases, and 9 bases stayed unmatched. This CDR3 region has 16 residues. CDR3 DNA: TGCGCCAGCTATATAGCGGGATCCAGCTCCTACAATGAGCAGTTCTTC. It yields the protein CASYIAGSSSYNEQFF.

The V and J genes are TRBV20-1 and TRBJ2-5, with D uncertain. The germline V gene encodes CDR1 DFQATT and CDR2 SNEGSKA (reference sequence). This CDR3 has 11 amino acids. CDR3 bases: TGCAGCCTTAGCTGGGAAGAGACCCAGTACTTC. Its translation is CSLSWEETQYF.

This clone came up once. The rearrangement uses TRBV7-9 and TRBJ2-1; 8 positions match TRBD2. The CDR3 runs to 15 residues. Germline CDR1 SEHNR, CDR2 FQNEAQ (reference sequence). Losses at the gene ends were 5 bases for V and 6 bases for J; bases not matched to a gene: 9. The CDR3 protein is CASSQQWTSRNEQFF. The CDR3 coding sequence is TGTGCCAGCAGCCAACAGTGGACTAGCCGCAATGAGCAGTTCTTC.

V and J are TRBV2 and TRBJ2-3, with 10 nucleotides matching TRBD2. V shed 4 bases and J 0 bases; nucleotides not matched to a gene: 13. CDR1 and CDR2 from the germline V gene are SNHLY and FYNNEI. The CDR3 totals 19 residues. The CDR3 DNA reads TGTGCCAGCAGTGCGGTAGCGGGAGGATCGGGCCCTAGCACAGATACGCAGTATTTT. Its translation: CASSAVAGGSGPSTDTQYF. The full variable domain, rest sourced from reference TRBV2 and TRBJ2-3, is EPEVTQTPSHQVTQMGQEVILRCVPISNHLYFYWYRQILGQKVEFLVSFYNNEISEKSEIFDDQFSVERPDGSNFTLKIRSTKLEDSAMYFCASSAVAGGSGPSTDTQYFGPGTRLTVL.

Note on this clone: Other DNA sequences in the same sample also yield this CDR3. CDR3 coding DNA: TGTGCCAGCAGCTTAGAGAGCGGGAACACTGAAGCTTTCTTT. This encodes CASSLESGNTEAFF. V and J are TRBV11-2 and TRBJ1-1; the D is unclear. V dropped 0 bases and J dropped 1 base, with 6 bases sitting between them. The CDR3 has 14 amino acids. CDR1 is SGHAT, CDR2 FQNNGV, per germline.

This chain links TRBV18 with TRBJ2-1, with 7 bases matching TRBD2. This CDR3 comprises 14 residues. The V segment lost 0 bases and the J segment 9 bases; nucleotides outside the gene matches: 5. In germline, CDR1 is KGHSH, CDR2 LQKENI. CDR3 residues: CASSPPGGRLEQFF. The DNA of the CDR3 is TGTGCCAGCTCACCACCGGGAGGGAGGCTTGAGCAGTTCTTC.

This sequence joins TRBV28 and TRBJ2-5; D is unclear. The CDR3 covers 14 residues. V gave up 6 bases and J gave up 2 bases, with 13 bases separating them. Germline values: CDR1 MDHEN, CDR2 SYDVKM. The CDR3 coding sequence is TGTGCCAGCAGACCACTGGGCCGGCAAGAGACCCAGTACTTC. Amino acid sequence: CASRPLGRQETQYF.

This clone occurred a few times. The CDR3 nucleotides are TGTGCCAGCAGTGACCCACCGAGGGAGACCCAGTACTTC. Translating it yields CASSDPPRETQYF. The chain joins TRBV6-2 or TRBV6-3 to TRBJ2-5; D remains unclear. Germline V gives CDR1 MNHEY, CDR2 SVGEGT. The CDR3 is 13 amino acids. Trimming removed 5 bases from V and 5 bases from J, with 12 bases in between.

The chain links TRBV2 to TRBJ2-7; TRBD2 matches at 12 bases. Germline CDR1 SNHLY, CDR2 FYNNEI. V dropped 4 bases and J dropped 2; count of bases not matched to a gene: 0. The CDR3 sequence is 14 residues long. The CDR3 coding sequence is TGTGCCAGCAGTGGGACTAGCGGGGCCTACGAGCAGTACTTC. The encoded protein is CASSGTSGAYEQYF.

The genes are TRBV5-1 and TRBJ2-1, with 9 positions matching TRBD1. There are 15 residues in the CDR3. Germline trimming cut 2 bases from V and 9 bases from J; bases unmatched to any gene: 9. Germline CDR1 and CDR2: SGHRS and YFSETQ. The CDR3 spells CASSFLTGGNSEQFF. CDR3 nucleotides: TGCGCCAGCAGCTTCTTGACAGGGGGAAATAGTGAGCAGTTCTTC. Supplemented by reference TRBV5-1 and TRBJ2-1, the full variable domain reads KAGVTQTPRYLIKTRGQQVTLSCSPISGHRSVSWYQQTPGQGLQFLFEYFSETQRNKGNFPGRFSGRQFSNSRSEMNVSTLELGDSALYLCASSFLTGGNSEQFFGPGTRLTVL.

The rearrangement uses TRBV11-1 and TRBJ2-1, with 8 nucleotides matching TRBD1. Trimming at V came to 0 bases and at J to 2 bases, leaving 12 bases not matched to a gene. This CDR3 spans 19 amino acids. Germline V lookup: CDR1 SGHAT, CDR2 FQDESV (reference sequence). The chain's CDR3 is CASSLALTGGPLAYNEQFF. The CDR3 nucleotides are TGTGCCAGCAGCTTAGCGCTAACAGGGGGGCCCTTGGCCTACAATGAGCAGTTCTTC. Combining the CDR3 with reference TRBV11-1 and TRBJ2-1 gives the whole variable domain EAEVAQSPRYKITEKSQAVAFWCDPISGHATLYWYRQILGQGPELLVQFQDESVVDDSQLPKDRFSAERLKGVDSTLKIQPAELGDSAMYLCASSLALTGGPLAYNEQFFGPGTRLTVL.

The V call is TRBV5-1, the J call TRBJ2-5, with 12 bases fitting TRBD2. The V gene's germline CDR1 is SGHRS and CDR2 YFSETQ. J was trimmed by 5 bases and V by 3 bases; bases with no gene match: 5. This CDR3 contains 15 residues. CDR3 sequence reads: CASSYGLAGMETQYF. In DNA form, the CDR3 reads TGCGCCAGCAGCTACGGACTAGCGGGAATGGAGACCCAGTACTTC.

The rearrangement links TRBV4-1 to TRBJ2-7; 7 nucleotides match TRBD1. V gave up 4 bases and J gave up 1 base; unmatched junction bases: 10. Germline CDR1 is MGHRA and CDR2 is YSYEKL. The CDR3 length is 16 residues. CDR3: CASSLVGTAPSYEQYF. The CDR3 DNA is TGCGCCAGCAGCCTCGTTGGGACAGCGCCTTCCTACGAGCAGTACTTC.

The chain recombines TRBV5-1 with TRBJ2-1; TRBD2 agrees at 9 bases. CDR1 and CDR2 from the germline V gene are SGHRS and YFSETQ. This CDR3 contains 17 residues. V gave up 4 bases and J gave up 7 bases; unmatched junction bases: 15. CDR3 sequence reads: CASSAPLGAGGGNEQFF. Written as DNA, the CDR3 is TGCGCCAGCAGCGCCCCCCTAGGTGCGGGAGGGGGTAATGAGCAGTTCTTC.

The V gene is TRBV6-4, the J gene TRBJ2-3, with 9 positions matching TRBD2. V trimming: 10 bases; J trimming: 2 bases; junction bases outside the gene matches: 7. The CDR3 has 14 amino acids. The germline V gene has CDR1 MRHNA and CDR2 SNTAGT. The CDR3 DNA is TGTGCCACCTCGACTAGCGGAACCACAGATACGCAGTATTTT. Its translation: CATSTSGTTDTQYF.